This TCR beta chain was obtained from a study of blood T cells in healthy people across ages. A minimum of 7 million PBMCs was isolated per sample. Together with a sample-barcoded 5' primer, a J-beta primer mix was included in a second PCR lasting about 7 to 12 cycles. TCRdb analysed the 5' RACE reads with MiXCR anew, one entry per CDR3 protein. Here the sample spans over 600,000 distinct CDR3 sequences, 20% to 25% being singletons. Whole-study findings and limits: Possibly confounding the expanded clonotype changes was the fact that donor CMV status was unknown. PBMCs went unsorted, and a conclusive naive versus antigen-experienced comparison was therefore prevented.

As regards this clonotype: What it binds is not known.

CDR3 length: 16 residues. Germline CDR1 is SGDLS and CDR2 is YYNGEE. The J segment lost 4 bases and the V segment lost 5 bases, leaving 10 bases of the junction unmatched. The chain has TRBV9 and TRBJ2-1; 9 positions match TRBD1. The specimen was blood. The TCR was taken from a man aged 65 to 85 in good health. CDR3 residues: CASSPGTGNQYNEQFF. The DNA of the CDR3 is TGTGCCAGCAGTCCCGGGACAGGGAATCAATACAATGAGCAGTTCTTC.